These T cell receptor beta chains were read from a single sample in a study of cytomegalovirus exposure and HLA in healthy donors. Assay: immunoSEQ multiplex PCR; the TCRdb copy retains only in-frame clones and omits some. The sample has about 130,000 clones, roughly 78% seen once. The sample was PBMCs. These receptors all stem from a male donor in good health and CMV-seronegative. CDR3s include the opening cysteine and the closing phenylalanine or tryptophan. Fields, in order: clone size, J gene, D gene, V gene, CDR3 DNA, CDR3 protein. D genes are given only for firm matches. Expanded clones get a size class; other rows say once, few or many, or leave the size out.

clone_size: NA; j_call: TRBJ1-2; d_call: NA; v_call: TRBV11-2; cdr3_nt: TGTGCCAGCAGCTTAGTGGCAGGGGCCTATGGCTACACCTTC; cdr3_aa: CASSLVAGAYGYTF
clone_size: NA; j_call: TRBJ1-1; d_call: NA; v_call: TRBV19; cdr3_nt: TGTGCCAGTAGTAAACTCCCTACAGGGCCTGTGAACACTGAAGCTTTCTTT; cdr3_aa: CASSKLPTGPVNTEAFF
clone_size: NA; j_call: TRBJ1-5; d_call: TRBD1; v_call: TRBV5-5; cdr3_nt: TGTGCCAGCAGCTTTCGGACAGGGGCTCAGCCCCAGCATTTT; cdr3_aa: CASSFRTGAQPQHF
clone_size: NA; j_call: TRBJ2-5; d_call: NA; v_call: TRBV7-9; cdr3_nt: TGTTCCAGCGGTCGAACAGGGATAGAGACCCAGTACTTC; cdr3_aa: CSSGRTGIETQYF
clone_size: NA; j_call: TRBJ1-5; d_call: TRBD1; v_call: TRBV18; cdr3_nt: TGTGCCAGCTCGACAGGGAGCAATCAGCCCCAGCATTTT; cdr3_aa: CASSTGSNQPQHF
clone_size: NA; j_call: TRBJ2-7; d_call: NA; v_call: TRBV7-9; cdr3_nt: TGTGCCAGCACCCCTCTGAGCTCCTACGAGCAGTACTTC; cdr3_aa: CASTPLSSYEQYF
clone_size: NA; j_call: TRBJ1-5; d_call: TRBD1; v_call: TRBV6-4; cdr3_nt: TGTGCCAGCTCACCGGGGACAGGGGAGAATCAGCCCCAGCATTTT; cdr3_aa: CASSPGTGENQPQHF
clone_size: NA; j_call: TRBJ2-7; d_call: TRBD2; v_call: TRBV29-1; cdr3_nt: TGCAGCGTTGGGGGGGGTACCTACACCTACGAGCAGTACTTC; cdr3_aa: CSVGGGTYTYEQYF
clone_size: NA; j_call: TRBJ2-2; d_call: TRBD1; v_call: TRBV2; cdr3_nt: TGTGCCGGCAGTGACAGGGAAACCGGGGAGCTGTTTTTT; cdr3_aa: CAGSDRETGELFF
clone_size: once; j_call: TRBJ2-1; d_call: TRBD2; v_call: TRBV5-4; cdr3_nt: TGTGCCAGCAGCCTGGGCACTATGACTAGCGTGAATGAGCAGTTCTTC; cdr3_aa: CASSLGTMTSVNEQFF
clone_size: NA; j_call: TRBJ2-7; d_call: NA; v_call: TRBV7-2; cdr3_nt: TGTGCCAGCAGCTTACGGGGGTGGGCAGATCAGTACTTC; cdr3_aa: CASSLRGWADQYF
clone_size: NA; j_call: TRBJ1-1; d_call: NA; v_call: TRBV7-2; cdr3_nt: TGTGCCAGCAGCGAAGGGGGTCCCACAAGGGGCACTGAAGCTTTCTTT; cdr3_aa: CASSEGGPTRGTEAFF
clone_size: NA; j_call: TRBJ2-7; d_call: TRBD2; v_call: TRBV4-2; cdr3_nt: TGTGCCAGCAGCCAAATAGCGGGGGGGCCCCCCGAGCAGTACTTC; cdr3_aa: CASSQIAGGPPEQYF
clone_size: once; j_call: TRBJ2-7; d_call: NA; v_call: TRBV6-6; cdr3_nt: TGTGCCAGCAGGAGGGTATACGAGCAGTACTTC; cdr3_aa: CASRRVYEQYF
clone_size: once; j_call: TRBJ2-7; d_call: TRBD2; v_call: TRBV30; cdr3_nt: TGTGCCTGGGCCGGGACTAGTTCCTACGAGCAGTACTTC; cdr3_aa: CAWAGTSSYEQYF
clone_size: NA; j_call: TRBJ2-7; d_call: NA; v_call: TRBV11-2; cdr3_nt: TGTGCCAGCAGCCGCGGACAAGGGAGGTCCTACGAGCAGTACTTC; cdr3_aa: CASSRGQGRSYEQYF
clone_size: NA; j_call: TRBJ2-7; d_call: TRBD1; v_call: TRBV9; cdr3_nt: TGTGCCAGCAGCGTAGGGTCTCACAGGGGGCCCACCTACGAGCAGTACTTC; cdr3_aa: CASSVGSHRGPTYEQYF
clone_size: NA; j_call: TRBJ2-3; d_call: NA; v_call: TRBV6-5; cdr3_nt: TGTGCCAGCAGTTCTGCCCCTTCGGTTGCGCAGTATTTT; cdr3_aa: CASSSAPSVAQYF
clone_size: few; j_call: TRBJ1-5; d_call: TRBD1; v_call: TRBV7-2; cdr3_nt: TGTGCCAGCAGCTTGACAGGGGGCAATCAGCCCCAGCATTTT; cdr3_aa: CASSLTGGNQPQHF
clone_size: NA; j_call: TRBJ2-7; d_call: TRBD1; v_call: TRBV9; cdr3_nt: TGTGCCAGCAGCGCGGACAGGCGAAACTACGAGCAGTACTTC; cdr3_aa: CASSADRRNYEQYF
clone_size: NA; j_call: TRBJ2-5; d_call: TRBD2; v_call: TRBV11-2; cdr3_nt: TGTGCCAGCAGCTCCAACCGGGGGGTTTGGGAGCAGTACTTC; cdr3_aa: CASSSNRGVWEQYF
clone_size: few; j_call: TRBJ2-4; d_call: NA; v_call: TRBV6-1; cdr3_nt: TGTGCCAGCAGGCGGCCGCTCCTAGCCAAAAACAGTCAGTACTTC; cdr3_aa: CASRRPLLAKNSQYF
clone_size: NA; j_call: TRBJ2-7; d_call: NA; v_call: TRBV7-9; cdr3_nt: TGTGCCAGCAGCGCACATTTCTACGAGCAGTACTTC; cdr3_aa: CASSAHFYEQYF
clone_size: once; j_call: TRBJ1-5; d_call: TRBD1; v_call: TRBV5-6; cdr3_nt: TGTGCCAGCAGCCGTACAGGGGGCGCATGGCAGCCCCAGCATTTT; cdr3_aa: CASSRTGGAWQPQHF
clone_size: NA; j_call: TRBJ2-7; d_call: TRBD1; v_call: TRBV6-5; cdr3_nt: TGTGCCAGCAGTTCGCCGGGACAGACCTACGAGCAGTACTTC; cdr3_aa: CASSSPGQTYEQYF
clone_size: NA; j_call: TRBJ2-1; d_call: TRBD2; v_call: TRBV6-6; cdr3_nt: TGTGCCAGCAGCCCCGGACTAGCGGGGCCCAATGAGCAGTTCTTC; cdr3_aa: CASSPGLAGPNEQFF